This T cell receptor (beta chain) was documented in a study of cytotoxic CD8 clonotypes in ibrutinib-treated CLL. Study overall: Complete response was seen in 2 patients and partial in some 25; 12 progressed and roughly 14 stayed remitted after a median around 68 months.

The assay was immunoSEQ multiplex PCR, and TCRdb's table has in-frame clones only and misses some. There are around 76,000 clones in the sample; over 80% occur only once, and around 36% lies in the top ten. Study-wide points: Clonality went up at ibrutinib response and then declined back toward baseline at progression. Public clonotypes were seen rarely and were contracted or stable on treatment.

For this clone: The antigen is not known.

The source was PBMCs, collected after 24 months of ibrutinib treatment. The sequence was collected from a human donor with chronic lymphocytic leukemia.

CDR3 nucleotide sequence: TGTGCCAGCAGCTCTTACTCTGGACTAGCGGGAGCAAACTACGAGCAGTACTTC. Translated, it gives CASSSYSGLAGANYEQYF. The chain recombines TRBV7-2 with TRBJ2-7; TRBD2 agrees at 13 bases. J was trimmed by 3 bases and V by 4 bases; bases with no gene match: 12. CDR1 and CDR2 (germline): SGHTA, FQGNSA. This CDR3 region has 18 residues. The full variable domain, rest sourced from reference TRBV7-2 and TRBJ2-7, is GAGVSQSPSNKVTEKGKDVELRCDPISGHTALYWYRQSLGQGLEFLIYFQGNSAPDKSGLPSDRFSAERTGGSVSTLTIQRTQQEDSAVYLCASSSYSGLAGANYEQYFGPGTRLTVT.